Below, 11 T cell receptor beta chains from the same sample are listed, as sequenced in a study of regulatory T cells in long-lasting Graves disease. In building TCR beta libraries, iRepertoire HTBI primers were used together with Arm-PCR of CDR3 regions. Using its own MiXCR run on the multiplex PCR reads, TCRdb lists one record per CDR3 protein. The sample has 400,000 to 500,000 distinct CDR3 sequences, over 15% seen once; the top ten hold over 8.5%. Time point indicated: newly diagnosed GD, antithyroid drugs for less than 3 months. Preparation of the TCR library used RNA extracted from PBMCs. These sequences were also reported in another study, on T cells in Graves' hyperthyroidism and ophthalmopathy.

The material sequenced was peripheral blood mononuclear cells (PBMCs), taken at new diagnosis, from a patient treated with antithyroid drugs. These receptors came from a woman aged 25 to 45 with Graves disease.

As regards this clonotype: A much larger clone is a single base away; this may be a read error. CDR3 residues: CASSVTPGANVLTF. CDR3 sequence (DNA): TGTGCCAGCAGCGTTACCCCTGGGGCCAACGTCCTGACTTTC. This chain joins TRBV9 and TRBJ2-6; D unclear. The V and J ends lost 2 bases and 2 bases respectively, with 5 bases between them. CDR3 length: 14 residues. From germline, CDR1 is SGDLS and CDR2 YYNGEE.

This clonotype was picked up many times. The rearrangement uses TRBV5-6 and TRBJ2-3; 7 bases line up with TRBD1. The V gene end was trimmed by 0 bases and the J gene end by 4 bases; junction bases not matched to a gene: 5. CDR3 size: 15 residues. The V gene's germline CDR1 is SGHDT and CDR2 YYEEEE. The CDR3 loop is CASSLAGRGSDTQYF. CDR3 nucleotide sequence: TGTGCCAGCAGCTTGGCCGGCAGGGGGTCAGATACGCAGTATTTT. The full variable domain, its missing parts supplied by reference TRBV5-6 and TRBJ2-3, is DAGVTQSPTHLIKTRGQQVTLRCSPKSGHDTVSWYQQALGQGPQFIFQYYEEEERQRGNFPDRFSGHQFPNYSSELNVNALLLGDSALYLCASSLAGRGSDTQYFGPGTRLTVL.

Only a few counts were recorded for this clonotype. A much larger clone sits a single nucleotide away, making a read error possible. The rearrangement links TRBV20-1 to TRBJ2-3, with 9 bases fitting TRBD2. This CDR3 region has 17 residues. Per germline, CDR1 DFQATT and CDR2 SNEGSKA (reference sequence). The CDR3 region is CSTREFLRGRAKDTQYF. CDR3 DNA: TGCAGTACTAGAGAGTTCCTACGCGGGAGGGCCAAAGATACGCAGTATTTT.

This sequence joins TRBV5-1 and TRBJ2-5, with D perhaps TRBD1 (6 bases). Germline V CDR1 and CDR2: SGHRS, YFSETQ. Trimming removed 3 bases at V and 0 bases at J, with 12 bases between. The CDR3 contains 15 residues. CDR3 sequence reads: CASSSNTGNQETQYF. CDR3 coding DNA: TGCGCCAGCAGCTCCAATACAGGGAACCAAGAGACCCAGTACTTC. The full variable domain, completed using reference TRBV5-1 and TRBJ2-5, is KAGVTQTPRYLIKTRGQQVTLSCSPISGHRSVSWYQQTPGQGLQFLFEYFSETQRNKGNFPGRFSGRQFSNSRSEMNVSTLELGDSALYLCASSSNTGNQETQYFGPGTRLLVL.

Ten or more counts support this clonotype. The J gene is TRBJ2-5, the V gene TRBV7-2; maybe TRBD2 (5 bases). V was shortened by 1 base and J by 0 bases, with 9 bases between the two germline ends. The CDR3 length is 15 residues. Germline assignment: CDR1 SGHTA and CDR2 FQGNSA. CDR3 protein: CASSLGGEYQETQYF. CDR3 DNA sequence: TGTGCCAGCAGCTTAGGGGGAGAGTACCAAGAGACCCAGTACTTC. The complete variable domain, with remaining parts taken from reference TRBV7-2 and TRBJ2-5, reads GAGVSQSPSNKVTEKGKDVELRCDPISGHTALYWYRQSLGQGLEFLIYFQGNSAPDKSGLPSDRFSAERTGGSVSTLTIQRTQQEDSAVYLCASSLGGEYQETQYFGPGTRLLVL.

On this clonotype itself: A far bigger clonotype differs at one base, so this is likely a read error. The rearrangement uses TRBV5-8 and TRBJ2-3; D perhaps matches TRBD1 (5 bases). This CDR3 comprises 15 residues. The V gene's germline CDR1 is SGHTS and CDR2 YDEGEE. Trimming removed 6 bases at V and 4 bases at J, with 18 bases between. CDR3 amino acids: CASNSGAKRPDTQYF. In DNA form, the CDR3 reads TGTGCCAGCAATTCTGGGGCAAAACGACCAGATACGCAGTATTTT.

The gene calls are TRBV24-1 and TRBJ1-5, with D unresolved. Germline CDR1 is KGHDR and CDR2 is SFDVKD. The CDR3 length is 16 residues. V was clipped by 5 bases and J by 2 bases, with 15 bases between them. The CDR3 DNA sequence: TGTGCCACCAGTGGCCCCCTCGGGGAGGGCAATCAGCCCCAGCATTTT. Its translation: CATSGPLGEGNQPQHF.

The rearrangement uses TRBV5-1 and TRBJ2-6, with D possibly TRBD2 on 5 matching bases. Germline V lookup: CDR1 SGHRS, CDR2 YFSETQ. V was cut by 4 bases and J by 2 bases, with 7 bases left in between. There are 14 residues in the CDR3. CDR3 sequence: CASSREAGANVLTF. The CDR3 DNA is TGCGCCAGCAGCCGGGAAGCTGGGGCCAACGTCCTGACTTTC.

This clonotype was seen more than once but under ten times. The V gene is TRBV10-3, the J gene TRBJ2-2, with D perhaps being TRBD1 or TRBD2 (6 bases each). The CDR3 covers 16 residues. Germline CDR1 is ENHRY and CDR2 is SYGVKD. V shed 4 bases and J shed 4 bases, with 16 bases lying between them. CDR3 sequence (DNA): TGTGCCATCAGTGTGGGGGGCGGAGGGCCCACCGGGGAGCTGTTTTTT. This gives the protein CAISVGGGGPTGELFF.

This clonotype was seen ten or more times. The chain joins TRBV20-1 to TRBJ1-2; 11 bases are a match to TRBD1. With V trimmed by 3 bases and J by 8 bases, 14 bases remained unmatched. The CDR3 is made up of 16 amino acids. CDR1 DFQATT and CDR2 SNEGSKA come from the germline V gene (reference sequence). The CDR3 sequence is CSASPRRDRGFQGYTF. DNA for the CDR3: TGCAGTGCTAGCCCACGCCGGGACAGGGGGTTTCAGGGCTACACCTTC.

As regards this clonotype: A clone one base away is much larger, so this may be a read error. The chain uses TRBV20-1 and TRBJ2-7; D is uncertain. Trimming removed 5 bases from V and 7 bases from J, with 18 bases in between. The V gene's germline CDR1 is DFQATT and CDR2 SNEGSKA (reference sequence). CDR3 length: 13 amino acids. The CDR3 protein is CSAYRLGYNEQYF. The CDR3 DNA is TGCAGTGCTTACCGCCTAGGGTACAATGAGCAGTACTTC.